What follows are 4 T cell receptor beta chains derived from one specimen sequenced in a study of blood T cell repertoires in COVID-19. Using immunoSEQ multiplex PCR, the repertoire was profiled, and TCRdb retains in-frame clones only, with some absent. The sample carries fewer than 400,000 clones, approximately 89% recorded once. The sequencing input was PBMCs or T cells enriched from blood (not recorded which). The receptors shown here come from a man in his thirties or forties who had recovered from COVID-19.

In DNA form, the CDR3 reads TGTGCCACCAGTGATTTGTGGCGGGGGGGATCAGATACGCAGTATTTT. This translates into CATSDLWRGGSDTQYF. The J gene is TRBJ2-3, the V gene TRBV24-1; 9 bases fit TRBD2. The CDR3 consists of 16 residues. Trimming removed 0 bases from V and 4 bases from J; junction bases left unmatched: 4. Germline lookup yields CDR1 KGHDR and CDR2 SFDVKD.

The gene calls are TRBV27 and TRBJ2-1; 9 nucleotides align to TRBD1. The CDR3 length is 14 residues. V gave up 6 bases and J gave up 1 base; unmatched junction bases: 1. Germline-derived CDR1 and CDR2 are MNHEY and SMNVEV (reference sequence). Here the CDR3 reads CASRGTGSYNEQFF. The DNA of the CDR3 is TGTGCCAGCAGGGGGACAGGGTCCTACAATGAGCAGTTCTTC.

This chain uses TRBV27 with TRBJ1-3; 7 bases are shared with TRBD1. This CDR3 contains 17 residues. Germline CDR1 is MNHEY and CDR2 is SMNVEV (reference sequence). V lost 0 bases to trimming and J lost 0 bases; unmatched junction nucleotides: 5. CDR3 amino acids: CASSLSGGQSSGNTIYF. The CDR3, as DNA: TGTGCCAGCAGTTTATCCGGGGGACAGTCCTCTGGAAACACCATATATTTT.

The rearrangement uses TRBV14 and TRBJ1-2; 7 bases are a match to TRBD1. Germline loops: CDR1 SGHDN, CDR2 FVKESK. The CDR3 consists of 14 residues. J was trimmed by 5 bases and V by 1 base; bases with no gene match: 4. In nucleotides, the CDR3 is TGTGCCAGCAGCCAAGGCGGGACAGTGTATGGCTACACCTTC. Its translation is CASSQGGTVYGYTF.